The rows below give T cell receptor beta chains drawn from one sample of a study of shared clonotypes between healthy human individuals. Clones were sequenced by immunoSEQ multiplex PCR, and TCRdb holds only the in-frame ones, with some missing. This sample has 2 million to 2.5 million clones; nearly 97% occur once, and the top ten carry more than 0.1%. Sequences were obtained from naive CD4+ T cells sorted from blood. These receptor sequences come from a man younger than 30 in good health. The CDR3 runs from the conserved cysteine through the conserved F or W. The D gene is left open where the match is weak. The size of a clone is reported for some rows only, either as once, few or many, or as a class for expanded clones.

>TRBJ1-5|TRBD1|once|TRBV4-1
TGCGCCAGCAGCCAAGGGCCAGGGAAGGGGGCGAGTCAGCCCCAGCATTTT
CASSQGPGKGASQPQHF
>TRBJ1-6|-|-|TRBV18
TGTGCCAGCTCACCACCGGACAAAAATTCACCCCTCCACTTT
CASSPPDKNSPLHF
>TRBJ2-7|-|-|TRBV6-8
TGTGCCAGCAGCATTTCAAATGAATCCCGCTCCTACGAGCAGTACTTC
CASSISNESRSYEQYF
>TRBJ1-1|-|-|TRBV15
TGTGCCACCAGCGAGGACAATTCTTGGACTGAAGCTTTCTTT
CATSEDNSWTEAFF
>TRBJ2-7|-|-|TRBV18
TGTGCCAGCTCACCACAGGGGAACGAGCAGTACTTC
CASSPQGNEQYF
>TRBJ2-5|-|-|TRBV9
TGTGCCAGCAGCGAGAGGGGGGAGACCCAGTACTTC
CASSERGETQYF
>TRBJ2-7|TRBD1|-|TRBV19
TGTGCCAGTAGCTCGATACTGGGACAGGGGGACTACGAGCAGTACTTC
CASSSILGQGDYEQYF
>TRBJ2-3|TRBD2|-|TRBV18
TGTGCCAGCTCCCCGCAGCGGGGAGGACGGGATACGCAGTATTTT
CASSPQRGGRDTQYF
>TRBJ1-1|-|-|TRBV6-6
TGTGCCAGCAAGCGGGAGGTGCTGAACACTGAAGCTTTCTTT
CASKREVLNTEAFF
>TRBJ1-6|-|-|TRBV10-1
TGCGCCAGCAGTGATGGTAGGGGGGATTATTCACCCCTCCACTTT
CASSDGRGDYSPLHF
>TRBJ1-6|-|-|TRBV30
TGTGCCTGGAGTAGTGGCTCGCCACCCCTCCACTTT
CAWSSGSPPLHF
>TRBJ2-2|-|-|TRBV7-9
TGTGCCAGCAGCTATCTCCAGGCTGTGAACACCGGGGAGCTGTTTTTT
CASSYLQAVNTGELFF
>TRBJ1-2|-|once|TRBV6-6
TGTGCCAGCAGTTACCCCGACAGACACGACTATGGCTACACCTTC
CASSYPDRHDYGYTF
>TRBJ2-2|-|-|TRBV6-4
TGTGCCAGCAGTGCGGTAACGAACACCGGGGAGCTGTTTTTT
CASSAVTNTGELFF
>TRBJ2-4|TRBD2|-|TRBV18
TGTGCCAGCTCACCACCGTCGGGGGGCATTCAGTACTTC
CASSPPSGGIQYF
>TRBJ1-1|-|-|TRBV5-4
TGTGCCAGCAGCGAGAGGACGGCACGGAACACTGAAGCTTTCTTT
CASSERTARNTEAFF
>TRBJ1-6|-|-|TRBV21-1
TGTGCCAGCAGCAAAGCGGAGGGGGTAGGTAATTCACCCCTCCACTTT
CASSKAEGVGNSPLHF
>TRBJ2-1|-|-|TRBV12-5
TGTGCTAGTGGTTCATCAGGTAGCTCCTACAATGAGCAGTTCTTC
CASGSSGSSYNEQFF
>TRBJ1-2|-|-|TRBV11-2
TGTGCCAGCAGCTTAGATACAGGGCCCAACTATGGCTACACCTTC
CASSLDTGPNYGYTF
>TRBJ1-6|-|few|TRBV4-2
TGTGCCAGCAGCCTAGACATGCTCAATTCACCCCTCCACTTT
CASSLDMLNSPLHF
>TRBJ1-6|-|-|TRBV5-1
TGCGCCAGCAGACCAACGCCCAGCGAACATAATTCACCCCTCCACTTT
CASRPTPSEHNSPLHF
>TRBJ2-2|-|once|TRBV5-1
TGCGCCAGCAGCTTGCGCGGTGGTGACACCGGGGAGCTGTTTTTT
CASSLRGGDTGELFF
>TRBJ2-1|TRBD1|-|TRBV11-3
TGTGCCAGCAGCTTAGGTCTCCCGGGACAGAGTAGTAAGGATGAGCAGTTCTTC
CASSLGLPGQSSKDEQFF
>TRBJ2-7|-|-|TRBV11-3
TGTGCCAGCAGCCTTAGGAGGGACGACGAGCAGTACTTC
CASSLRRDDEQYF
>TRBJ1-5|-|-|TRBV5-1
TGCGCCAGCAGCTTGGGTTTTCCAGGTTCGACAGCCCAGCATTTT
CASSLGFPGSTAQHF
>TRBJ2-7|-|-|TRBV6-1
TGTGCCAGCAGTGCCGTGGTCTACGAGCAGTACTTC
CASSAVVYEQYF
>TRBJ2-5|-|-|TRBV7-7
TGTGCTAGCAGCTTAGGAACAGGGTCTCGCTCCCAAGAGACCCAGTACTTC
CASSLGTGSRSQETQYF
>TRBJ2-6|TRBD1|-|TRBV18
TGTGCCAGCTCACCAGGGACAGCTGGGGCCAACGTCCTGACTTTC
CASSPGTAGANVLTF
>TRBJ2-1|TRBD1|once|TRBV4-1
TGCGCCAGCAGCCAAGAAGGACAGGGCGGCAATGAGCAGTTCTTC
CASSQEGQGGNEQFF
>TRBJ1-1|-|-|TRBV6-1
TGTGCCAGCAGTGAAGCTATAACGAGGGGCTGGGGGAACACTGAAGCTTTCTTT
CASSEAITRGWGNTEAFF
>TRBJ1-2|TRBD1|-|TRBV7-9
TGTGCCAGCAGCTTAAGCCTAGGGGGACAGAGCACTAACTATGGCTACACCTTC
CASSLSLGGQSTNYGYTF
>TRBJ2-3|-|-|TRBV9
TGTGCCAGCAGCCCCCGGCTAGGGGTCACAGATACGCAGTATTTT
CASSPRLGVTDTQYF
>TRBJ2-3|-|once|TRBV5-4
TGTGCCAGCAGCCGAGAACAGCCCACAGATACGCAGTATTTT
CASSREQPTDTQYF
>TRBJ2-3|TRBD2|-|TRBV30
TGTGCCTGGAGTCGACGGGGGGGGATCACAGATACGCAGTATTTT
CAWSRRGGITDTQYF
>TRBJ1-5|-|-|TRBV19
TGTGCCAGTAGTCCCAGGAGGGATCAGCCCCAGCATTTT
CASSPRRDQPQHF
>TRBJ1-1|-|-|TRBV6-4
TGTGCCAGCAGTAGGGACACCGTGAACACTGAAGCTTTCTTT
CASSRDTVNTEAFF
>TRBJ1-4|-|-|TRBV25-1
TGTGCCAGCAGTGAGAAGGGACCCGTGGGTGAAAAACTGTTTTTT
CASSEKGPVGEKLFF
>TRBJ2-3|TRBD1|-|TRBV7-3
TGTGCCAGCAGCTTAGGGACAGGACGCACAGATACGCAGTATTTT
CASSLGTGRTDTQYF
>TRBJ2-7|-|-|TRBV7-2
TGTGCCAGCAGCTTCCGGTCCTACGAGCAGTACTTC
CASSFRSYEQYF
>TRBJ2-4|TRBD1|-|TRBV28
TGTGCCAGCAGTTTAGGGACAGACCTAGCCAAAAACATTCAGTACTTC
CASSLGTDLAKNIQYF
>TRBJ1-2|-|once|TRBV11-2
TGTGCCAGCAGCCCGGGCGGTGGGGCGGCCTATGGCTACACCTTC
CASSPGGGAAYGYTF
>TRBJ2-1|-|-|TRBV6-5
TGTGCCAGCAGTTATTCAGGTAGTCTGTTCTTC
CASSYSGSLFF
>TRBJ1-6|-|-|TRBV5-6
TGTGCCAGCAGCTTGGAGGGAAGACCCCTCCACTTT
CASSLEGRPLHF
>TRBJ1-6|-|-|TRBV5-1
TGCGCCAGCAGCTGGACAGCTTATAATTCACCCCTCCACTTT
CASSWTAYNSPLHF
>TRBJ1-1|-|-|TRBV10-3
TGTGCCATCAGTGAGTGGGGGGAGACTGAAGCTTTCTTT
CAISEWGETEAFF
>TRBJ1-1|TRBD1|-|TRBV5-5
TGTGCCAGCAGCGATCTCACAGGGGTGCCTGAAGCTTTCTTT
CASSDLTGVPEAFF